These 28 T cell receptor beta chains were sequenced from one sample in a study of STAT5B mutations in CD4+ large granular lymphocyte leukemia. Method: immunoSEQ multiplex PCR; TCRdb's copy keeps in-frame clones and lacks some. The sample includes more than 40,000 clones, roughly four fifths seen only once; the top ten take more than 0.35%. The sample was CD4+ T cells from blood buffy coats. These receptors all come from a human donor in good health.

V is TRBV2 and J is TRBJ1-5; D is ambiguous. The V gene's germline CDR1 is SNHLY and CDR2 FYNNEI. The V gene lost 2 bases and the J gene lost 0 bases, with 2 bases spanning the gap. The CDR3 consists of 13 residues. The CDR3 reads CASSENSNQPQHF. CDR3 sequence (DNA): TGTGCCAGCAGTGAAAATAGCAATCAGCCCCAGCATTTT.

The rearrangement uses TRBV7-9 and TRBJ1-2, with D possibly TRBD1 on 5 matching bases. The CDR3 is 16 residues long. V lost 0 bases to trimming and J lost 2 bases, with 13 bases between them. The germline CDR1 and CDR2 sequences are SEHNR and FQNEAQ (reference sequence). CDR3 DNA sequence: TGTGCCAGCAGCTTAGCTAGGGGCAGCCCCAACTATGGCTACACCTTC. Protein sequence: CASSLARGSPNYGYTF.

V usage is TRBV5-1 and J usage is TRBJ2-5; 11 bases map to TRBD2. CDR1 SGHRS and CDR2 YFSETQ come from the germline V gene. This CDR3 comprises 14 residues. With V trimmed by 3 bases and J by 4 bases, 2 bases remained unmatched. CDR3 residues: CASSSTSGGETQYF. The CDR3 bases are TGCGCCAGCAGCTCCACTAGCGGGGGAGAGACCCAGTACTTC. Full variable domain (outside the CDR3, taken from reference TRBV5-1 and TRBJ2-5): KAGVTQTPRYLIKTRGQQVTLSCSPISGHRSVSWYQQTPGQGLQFLFEYFSETQRNKGNFPGRFSGRQFSNSRSEMNVSTLELGDSALYLCASSSTSGGETQYFGPGTRLLVL.

V usage is TRBV5-4 and J usage is TRBJ2-7; D is possibly TRBD1 (5 bases). Trimming removed 5 bases from V and 0 bases from J, with 9 bases in between. CDR1 is SGHNT and CDR2 is YYREEE in the germline V gene (reference sequence). The CDR3 is 13 amino acids. The CDR3 loop reads CASRFDSSYEQYF. The CDR3 coding sequence is TGTGCCAGCAGATTTGACAGCTCCTACGAGCAGTACTTC.

V usage is TRBV28 and J usage is TRBJ1-5; the D gene is possibly TRBD1 (5 bases). The CDR3 is 14 residues long. Trimming removed 5 bases from V and 4 bases from J, with 12 bases in between. In germline, CDR1 is MDHEN, CDR2 SYDVKM. CDR3 amino acids: CASSRSGGNQPQHF. Written as DNA, the CDR3 is TGTGCCAGCAGTCGTTCGGGGGGGAATCAGCCCCAGCATTTT. The complete variable domain, with remaining parts taken from reference TRBV28 and TRBJ1-5, reads DVKVTQSSRYLVKRTGEKVFLECVQDMDHENMFWYRQDPGLGLRLIYFSYDVKMKEKGDIPEGYSVSREKKERFSLILESASTNQTSMYLCASSRSGGNQPQHFGDGTRLSIL.

The V gene is TRBV6-1, the J gene TRBJ1-6; D is perhaps TRBD1 (5 bases). The V end lost 7 bases, the J end lost 8 bases, and 9 bases lay between the germline ends. The CDR3 is 12 residues long. Germline CDR1 MNHNS, CDR2 SASEGT. The CDR3 loop reads CASTWGDSPLHF. The CDR3 region has the DNA TGTGCCAGCACCTGGGGGGATTCACCCCTCCACTTT.

The chain recombines TRBV11-2 with TRBJ1-3; 8 bases are shared with TRBD1. Germline lookup yields CDR1 SGHAT and CDR2 FQNNGV. V dropped 5 bases and J dropped 0; count of bases not matched to a gene: 9. The CDR3 loop spans 17 amino acids. CDR3 protein: CASSRPITGGSGNTIYF. In DNA, the CDR3 is TGTGCCAGCAGCCGACCGATAACAGGGGGCTCTGGAAACACCATATATTTT. Variable domain in full (rest from reference TRBV11-2 and TRBJ1-3): EAGVAQSPRYKIIEKRQSVAFWCNPISGHATLYWYQQILGQGPKLLIQFQNNGVVDDSQLPKDRFSAERLKGVDSTLKIQPAKLEDSAVYLCASSRPITGGSGNTIYFGEGSWLTVV.

The J gene is TRBJ2-5, the V gene TRBV13; D is undetermined. The CDR3 extends over 17 amino acids. The V end was cut by 5 bases, the J end by 2 bases, with 21 bases between. CDR1 and CDR2 (germline): PRHDT, FYEKMQ (reference sequence). CDR3 in DNA: TGTGCCAGCAGCGAATACGTGGGCAGGCGGTATCAAGAGACCCAGTACTTC. Protein product: CASSEYVGRRYQETQYF. The variable domain in full, completed from reference TRBV13 and TRBJ2-5, reads AAGVIQSPRHLIKEKRETATLKCYPIPRHDTVYWYQQGPGQDPQFLISFYEKMQSDKGSIPDRFSAQQFSDYHSELNMSSLELGDSALYFCASSEYVGRRYQETQYFGPGTRLLVL.

The chain uses TRBV6-1 and TRBJ2-1; 10 bases align to TRBD2. V was pared by 4 bases and J by 9 bases, with 9 bases of the junction left unmatched. Germline CDR1 reads MNHNS; CDR2 reads SASEGT. CDR3 length: 15 amino acids. This CDR3 reads CASSALAGEVGEQFF. In DNA form, the CDR3 reads TGTGCCAGCAGTGCCCTAGCGGGAGAGGTAGGTGAGCAGTTCTTC.

Here the CDR3 reads CASSLDEGFNQPQHF. The CDR3 DNA reads as TGTGCCAGCAGCTTAGATGAGGGATTCAATCAGCCCCAGCATTTT. This chain connects TRBV7-6 to TRBJ1-5; D unresolved. Germline V gives CDR1 SGHVS, CDR2 FNYEAQ. V lost 1 base and J 3 bases, leaving 10 bases between the germline ends. CDR3 length: 15 residues.

The gene calls are TRBV5-1 and TRBJ2-7, with 9 bases lining up with TRBD1. Germline V gene sequence: CDR1 SGHRS, CDR2 YFSETQ. The CDR3 is made up of 14 amino acids. V gave up 4 bases and J gave up 2 bases; unmatched junction bases: 4. In DNA, the CDR3 is TGCGCCAGCAGCCGGGACAGGGTCACCTACGAGCAGTACTTC. It codes for CASSRDRVTYEQYF.

The rearrangement links TRBV19 to TRBJ2-5; D possibly corresponds to TRBD1 (6 bases). The CDR3 is 14 residues long. V was shortened by 3 bases and J by 2 bases, with 10 bases between the two germline ends. Looked up from germline, CDR1 is LNHDA and CDR2 is SQIVND (reference sequence). In DNA form, the CDR3 reads TGTGCCAGTAGTATGGGGGACATGCAAGAGACCCAGTACTTC. Translated: CASSMGDMQETQYF.

This chain links TRBV5-5 with TRBJ2-1; 11 bases are shared with TRBD1. This CDR3 has 15 amino acids. After removal of 0 bases from V and 9 bases from J, the junction contained 5 bases not matched to a gene. Germline-derived CDR1 and CDR2 are SGHKS and YYEKEE (reference sequence). CDR3 amino acids: CASSLAGQGAGEQFF. The CDR3 DNA reads TGTGCCAGCAGCTTGGCTGGACAGGGGGCTGGTGAGCAGTTCTTC.

The genes are TRBV5-6 and TRBJ1-5, with 8 bases aligning to TRBD1. The germline V gene encodes CDR1 SGHDT and CDR2 YYEEEE. The CDR3 runs 14 residues. The J segment lost 6 bases and the V segment lost 1 base, leaving 3 bases of the junction unmatched. The CDR3 DNA reads TGTGCCAGCAGCTTGAGACAGGGGCGTCAGCCCCAGCATTTT. The encoded protein is CASSLRQGRQPQHF.

The J gene is TRBJ1-3, the V gene TRBV10-3; 8 positions match TRBD1. Germline CDR1 is ENHRY and CDR2 is SYGVKD. Germline trimming cut 10 bases from V and 2 bases from J; bases unmatched to any gene: 7. The CDR3 contains 14 residues. The CDR3 region is CATEDRGAGNTIYF. The CDR3 region has the DNA TGTGCCACCGAAGACAGGGGAGCTGGAAACACCATATATTTT.

V is TRBV7-2 and J is TRBJ2-2, with no clear D. The length of the CDR3 is 17 residues. The germline V gene has CDR1 SGHTA and CDR2 FQGNSA. Trimming took off 3 bases at V and 2 bases at J, with 16 bases between the two ends. Here the CDR3 reads CASSFGAAAKNTGELFF. The CDR3 DNA follows: TGTGCCAGCAGCTTCGGCGCGGCAGCTAAAAACACCGGGGAGCTGTTTTTT. The variable domain in full, with the rest retrieved from reference TRBV7-2 and TRBJ2-2, is GAGVSQSPSNKVTEKGKDVELRCDPISGHTALYWYRQSLGQGLEFLIYFQGNSAPDKSGLPSDRFSAERTGGSVSTLTIQRTQQEDSAVYLCASSFGAAAKNTGELFFGEGSRLTVL.

CDR3 in amino acids: CASSLKTGWEQYF. In nucleotides, the CDR3 is TGTGCCAGCAGCTTAAAGACAGGGTGGGAGCAGTACTTC. This rearrangement joins TRBV7-2 to TRBJ2-7, with TRBD1 matching over 7 bases. The V gene end was trimmed by 2 bases and the J gene end by 7 bases; junction bases not matched to a gene: 5. Per the germline V gene, CDR1 is SGHTA and CDR2 is FQGNSA. The CDR3 spans 13 residues. Variable domain in full (rest from reference TRBV7-2 and TRBJ2-7): GAGVSQSPSNKVTEKGKDVELRCDPISGHTALYWYRQSLGQGLEFLIYFQGNSAPDKSGLPSDRFSAERTGGSVSTLTIQRTQQEDSAVYLCASSLKTGWEQYFGPGTRLTVT.

The chain recombines TRBV11-2 with TRBJ1-1, with no clear D. V lost 0 bases to trimming and J lost 2 bases, with 4 bases between them. This CDR3 spans 13 amino acids. Germline lookup yields CDR1 SGHAT and CDR2 FQNNGV. CDR3 sequence (DNA): TGTGCCAGCAGCTTAGATCTAAACACTGAAGCTTTCTTT. Translated, it gives CASSLDLNTEAFF. Together with reference TRBV11-2 and TRBJ1-1, the CDR3 gives the full variable domain: EAGVAQSPRYKIIEKRQSVAFWCNPISGHATLYWYQQILGQGPKLLIQFQNNGVVDDSQLPKDRFSAERLKGVDSTLKIQPAKLEDSAVYLCASSLDLNTEAFFGQGTRLTVV.

As DNA, the CDR3 is TGTGCCTGGAGTGTAGGGGGGACTCCAGGTAGTACCCTCCACTTT. Its protein product is CAWSVGGTPGSTLHF. The chain couples TRBV30 to TRBJ1-6; D may be TRBD1 (6 bases). In germline, CDR1 is GTSNPN, CDR2 SVGIG (reference sequence). The CDR3 consists of 15 residues. The V end lost 0 bases, the J end lost 14 bases, and 20 bases lay between the germline ends.

The rearrangement uses TRBV7-9 and TRBJ2-3; maybe TRBD2 (7 bases). Trimming took off 0 bases at V and 3 bases at J, with 13 bases between the two ends. This CDR3 is 16 amino acids long. CDR1 and CDR2 (germline): SEHNR, FQNEAQ (reference sequence). CDR3 in DNA: TGTGCCAGCAGCTTAGCCCTGAGGGGGGGGACAGATACGCAGTATTTT. It translates to CASSLALRGGTDTQYF.

The chain is built from TRBV5-5 and TRBJ1-4; D gene ambiguous. Germline V gene data show CDR1 as SGHKS and CDR2 as YYEKEE (reference sequence). This CDR3 is 15 amino acids long. V lost 0 bases, J lost 8 bases, and 14 bases lay in between. CDR3 sequence reads: CASSLEGKPWEKLFF. DNA for the CDR3: TGTGCCAGCAGCTTGGAGGGAAAGCCCTGGGAAAAACTGTTTTTT.

The rearrangement uses TRBV27 and TRBJ1-1; D is uncertain. The V gene's germline CDR1 is MNHEY and CDR2 SMNVEV (reference sequence). The CDR3 contains 13 residues. The ends were cut back, 5 bases at V and 1 base at J, with 8 bases in the middle. CDR3 coding DNA: TGTGCCAGCAGTACGAAATGGAACACTGAAGCTTTCTTT. Amino acid sequence: CASSTKWNTEAFF.

V and J are TRBV11-3 and TRBJ2-3, with 9 positions matching TRBD2. CDR3 length equals 17 residues. J was trimmed by 0 bases and V by 5 bases; bases with no gene match: 9. Germline V gene sequence: CDR1 SGHNT, CDR2 YENEEA. The CDR3 reads CASSPRRGGRSTDTQYF. As DNA, the CDR3 is TGTGCCAGCAGCCCCCGGCGGGGGGGCCGTAGCACAGATACGCAGTATTTT.

This clone came up a few times. The chain combines TRBV2 with TRBJ1-1; no clear D. V was trimmed by 3 bases and J by 0 bases, leaving 8 bases between them. This CDR3 comprises 14 residues. CDR1 and CDR2 from the germline V gene are SNHLY and FYNNEI. The CDR3 coding sequence is TGTGCCAGCAGTGACTGGCTGATGAACACTGAAGCTTTCTTT. Protein sequence: CASSDWLMNTEAFF.

The chain employs TRBV5-1 and TRBJ2-5; 11 positions agree with TRBD2. V shed 4 bases, J shed 1 base, and the junction held 9 bases outside the gene matches. This CDR3 contains 17 residues. Germline V gene data show CDR1 as SGHRS and CDR2 as YFSETQ. The CDR3 region is CASSAGYSGGAQETQYF. CDR3 nucleotide sequence: TGCGCCAGCAGCGCCGGGTATAGCGGGGGGGCCCAAGAGACCCAGTACTTC.

This clone has just one count. The chain is built from TRBV11-3 and TRBJ2-7; no reliable D call. The germline V and J ends were trimmed by 0 bases and 2 bases, with 17 bases remaining between them. CDR1 and CDR2 from the germline V gene are SGHNT and YENEEA. The CDR3 is 17 amino acids. The CDR3 protein is CASSLDWFGQETYEQYF. The CDR3 region has the DNA TGTGCCAGCAGCTTAGATTGGTTTGGTCAGGAGACCTACGAGCAGTACTTC.

The chain carries TRBV7-9 and TRBJ1-2, with 9 bases identical to TRBD1. J was trimmed by 8 bases and V by 5 bases; bases with no gene match: 9. Germline V gives CDR1 SEHNR, CDR2 FQNEAQ (reference sequence). The CDR3 is 14 amino acids. CDR3 residues: CASSPPRTGEGYTF. Written as DNA, the CDR3 is TGTGCCAGCAGCCCACCCAGGACAGGGGAAGGCTACACCTTC.

The J gene is TRBJ2-5, the V gene TRBV28; D ambiguous. Trimming removed 7 bases from V and 4 bases from J, with 10 bases in between. Germline V gives CDR1 MDHEN, CDR2 SYDVKM. This CDR3 spans 12 amino acids. The CDR3 is CASTHRRETQYF. CDR3 DNA: TGTGCCAGCACCCACCGTCGAGAGACCCAGTACTTC.